The source of this T cell receptor (beta chain) is a study of shared clonotypes between healthy human individuals. Notes on the study in general: Sharing across four donors was highest in naive CD4 (around 5%) and lowest in memory CD8 (roughly 0.4%). Non-shared clonotypes had lower generation probabilities than clonotypes shared by all four sorted-subset donors.

V trimming: 3 bases; J trimming: 6 bases; junction bases outside the gene matches: 10. The CDR3 consists of 16 residues. Germline V gene sequence: CDR1 SGHVS, CDR2 FQNEAQ. In regard to this clone: What it binds is not known.

Investigators spread the genomic DNA of each subset evenly over several immunoSEQ plates. Sequencing used immunoSEQ multiplex PCR; TCRdb keeps in-frame clones, though not all of them. The table includes 2 million to 2.5 million clones, less than 95% detected once. The chain carries TRBV7-8 and TRBJ1-2, with 10 bases fitting TRBD1. The sequenced sample consisted of naive CD4+ T cells from PBMCs. The subset: CD45RA+ positively selected. The clonotype was recovered from a man younger than 35 in good health. Some clones in this sample may be carry-over from other donors' samples. This CDR3 reads CASSFSGTGVLHGYTF. For the CDR3, the DNA is TGTGCCAGCAGCTTTAGTGGGACAGGGGTTTTGCATGGCTACACCTTC.